This T cell receptor beta chain stems from a study of technical replicates of blood from several donors. CDR3 length: 14 residues. V lost 4 bases to trimming and J lost 8 bases, with 17 bases between them. The germline V gene has CDR1 SGHTA and CDR2 FQGTGA. The protocol was immunoSEQ multiplex PCR, while the TCRdb copy is restricted to in-frame clones and leaves out a portion. The repertoire holds around 100,000 clones, with roughly 94% as singletons. The source is a human donor in good health. The sample consisted of T cells isolated from PBMCs. V is TRBV7-3 and J is TRBJ1-1; maybe TRBD1 (5 bases). This CDR3 reads CASSSDSSFGEAFF. CDR3 sequence (DNA): TGTGCCAGCAGCTCAGACAGCTCATTCGGGGAAGCTTTCTTT.